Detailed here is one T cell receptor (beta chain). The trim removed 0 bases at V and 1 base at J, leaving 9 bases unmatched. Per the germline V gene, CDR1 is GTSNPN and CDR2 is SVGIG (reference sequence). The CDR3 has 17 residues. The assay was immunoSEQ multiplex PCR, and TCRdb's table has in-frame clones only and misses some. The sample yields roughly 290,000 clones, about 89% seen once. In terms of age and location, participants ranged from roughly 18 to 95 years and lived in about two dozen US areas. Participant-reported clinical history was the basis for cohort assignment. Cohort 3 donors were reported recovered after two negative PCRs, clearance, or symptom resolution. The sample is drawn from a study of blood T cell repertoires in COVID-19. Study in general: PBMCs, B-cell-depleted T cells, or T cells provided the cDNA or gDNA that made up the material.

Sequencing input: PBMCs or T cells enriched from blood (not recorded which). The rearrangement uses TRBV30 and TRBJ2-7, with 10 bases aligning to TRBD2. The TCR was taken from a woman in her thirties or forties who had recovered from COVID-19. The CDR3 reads CAWSVRLAGDRSYEQYF. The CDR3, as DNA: TGTGCCTGGAGTGTACGGCTAGCGGGAGATCGGTCCTACGAGCAGTACTTC.